This TCR beta chain was identified in a study of OX40 agonist ivuxolimab in advanced cancers. The repertoire was sequenced with immunoSEQ multiplex PCR; TCRdb's copy has only in-frame clones and lacks some. In the table there are about 63,000 clones, around 85% of which are singletons. Germline V gene lookup returns CDR1 KGHSH and CDR2 LQKENI. V dropped 6 bases and J dropped 3; count of bases not matched to a gene: 6. This CDR3 region has 14 residues. Overall study results and limits: Both blood CD4+ and CD8+ T cells showed clonal growth by week 6 at 0.1 to 3.0 mg/kg.

With respect to this clone: The antigen remains unidentified.

This specimen was CD4+ or CD8+ T cells sorted from blood, taken in a trial of the OX40 agonist ivuxolimab. This sequence originates from an adult with an advanced solid tumor such as melanoma, head and neck, liver or kidney cancer. The genes are TRBV18 and TRBJ2-3; 7 bases map to TRBD2. The CDR3 here is CASSPAAGTDTQYF. DNA for the CDR3: TGTGCCAGCTCCCCTGCAGCGGGAACAGATACGCAGTATTTT.